This entry lists 27 T cell receptor beta chains sequenced from one sample in a study of CD8+CD57+ T cells in acquired aplastic anemia. Profiles of TCR beta VDJ and CDR3 were generated from a genomic DNA template. A single record per CDR3 protein comes from TCRdb applying MiXCR to the reads. The table includes approximately 65,000 distinct CDR3 sequences, about 56% detected once. Sample: sorted CD4+, CD8+, or CD8+CD57+ T cells (not recorded which) from PBMCs. The receptors stem from a human donor in good health, serving as a control.

V gene TRBV6-1 combines with J gene TRBJ1-1; 8 bases align to TRBD1. There are 17 residues in the CDR3. Losses at the gene ends were 5 bases for V and 5 bases for J; bases not matched to a gene: 16. In germline, CDR1 is MNHNS, CDR2 SASEGT. CDR3 coding DNA: TGTGCCAGCAGTCGACAGGGGTACGAAGGTCTAGGTACTGAAGCTTTCTTT. The encoded protein is CASSRQGYEGLGTEAFF.

The rearrangement joins TRBV29-1 to TRBJ2-1, with 7 bases fitting TRBD1. CDR3 size: 11 residues. Looked up from germline, CDR1 is SQVTM and CDR2 is ANQGSEA. Losses at the gene ends were 4 bases for V and 7 bases for J; bases not matched to a gene: 1. The CDR3, as DNA: TGCAGCGTTGCACAGGGGAATGAGCAGTTCTTC. This translates into CSVAQGNEQFF.

This clonotype was seen repeatedly, ten times or more. The chain is built from TRBV5-1 and TRBJ2-3; D call uncertain. V gave up 2 bases and J gave up 10 bases, with 8 bases separating them. From germline, CDR1 is SGHRS and CDR2 YFSETQ. The length of the CDR3 is 11 residues. The CDR3 DNA follows: TGCGCCAGCAGCTTAGTAGGCGCGCAGTATTTT. As protein: CASSLVGAQYF. The whole variable domain, filled in from reference TRBV5-1 and TRBJ2-3, reads KAGVTQTPRYLIKTRGQQVTLSCSPISGHRSVSWYQQTPGQGLQFLFEYFSETQRNKGNFPGRFSGRQFSNSRSEMNVSTLELGDSALYLCASSLVGAQYFGPGTRLTVL.

The chain uses TRBV2 and TRBJ1-3, with D uncertain. V was shortened by 4 bases and J by 4 bases, with 5 bases between the two germline ends. This CDR3 has 12 residues. Germline V gene sequence: CDR1 SNHLY, CDR2 FYNNEI. The CDR3, as DNA: TGTGCCAGCAGTGGAGTGGGAAACACCATATATTTT. This sequence encodes CASSGVGNTIYF.

V usage is TRBV5-1 and J usage is TRBJ1-1, with 7 bases matching TRBD1. CDR1 and CDR2 from the germline V gene are SGHRS and YFSETQ. CDR3 length: 15 amino acids. V trimming: 5 bases; J trimming: 3 bases; junction bases outside the gene matches: 10. CDR3 coding DNA: TGCGCCAGCAGTAAGGGGGCTGGAGAGGACACTGAAGCTTTCTTT. It codes for CASSKGAGEDTEAFF.

The CDR3 protein is CAWSTTGYAGNTIYF. In nucleotides, the CDR3 is TGTGCCTGGAGTACGACAGGGTATGCTGGAAACACCATATATTTT. This chain links TRBV30 with TRBJ1-3; 7 nucleotides align to TRBD1. This CDR3 is 15 amino acids long. Trimming removed 2 bases from V and 2 bases from J; junction bases left unmatched: 6. CDR1 is GTSNPN and CDR2 is SVGIG in the germline V gene (reference sequence).

Regarding this clonotype: Since a much larger clone is just one base distant, this may be a read error. V and J are TRBV5-5 and TRBJ1-1; D is possibly TRBD1 (5 bases). Germline assignment: CDR1 SGHKS and CDR2 YYEKEE (reference sequence). The CDR3 spans 17 residues. V was shortened by 5 bases and J by 1 base, with 21 bases between the two germline ends. Here the CDR3 DNA reads TGTGCCAGCAGGTCGGGGCAGATCAGTGGGAGGAACACTGAAGCTTTCTTT. This codes for CASRSGQISGRNTEAFF.

This clonotype was seen at least ten times. V and J are TRBV5-1 and TRBJ1-1, with D unresolved. Germline V gives CDR1 SGHRS, CDR2 YFSETQ. V shed 1 base and J shed 13 bases, with 11 bases lying between them. The CDR3 length is 11 residues. The CDR3 DNA reads as TGCGCCAGCAGCTTGCAAGGGCCGGTTTTCTTT. It encodes CASSLQGPVFF.

Ten or more counts support this clonotype. This rearrangement joins TRBV4-2 to TRBJ2-5; possibly TRBD1 for D (5 bases). This CDR3 has 13 amino acids. Trimming took off 1 base at V and 5 bases at J, with 8 bases between the two ends. Germline V lookup: CDR1 LGHNA, CDR2 YNFKEQ. The CDR3, as DNA: TGTGCCAGCAGCCAAGCTAGGGGTGAGACCCAGTACTTC. Its translation is CASSQARGETQYF.

Relative to its sample, this clonotype is medium-sized. The chain recombines TRBV2 with TRBJ2-3, with TRBD2 matching 14 bases. There are 15 residues in the CDR3. Trimming cost V 6 bases and J 5 bases; bases outside gene matches: 4. Germline V gives CDR1 SNHLY, CDR2 FYNNEI. The CDR3 nucleotides read TGTGCCAGCAGAGGACTAGCGGGAGGCTTAGATACGCAGTATTTT. Its protein is CASRGLAGGLDTQYF.

The V and J genes are TRBV15 and TRBJ2-7, with 14 bases matching TRBD2. The ends lost 0 bases at V and 2 bases at J; junction bases unmatched: 6. The CDR3 has 18 residues. Germline assignment: CDR1 LNHNV and CDR2 YYDKDF (reference sequence). In DNA form, the CDR3 reads TGTGCCACCAGCAGAGACAGAGGGACTAGCGGGGGCACCTACGAGCAGTACTTC. Translation gives CATSRDRGTSGGTYEQYF.

Note on this clonotype: At one of its ends the junction is not consistent with the germline gene, which may arise from a read error. This chain links TRBV2 with TRBJ2-7; 8 bases fit TRBD1. Germline V CDR1 and CDR2: SNHLY, FYNNEI. The CDR3 totals 13 residues. The CDR3 DNA sequence: TGTGCCAGCAAGGGGGACAGGTTCGGGGAGCATTACTTC. Protein sequence: CASKGDRFGEHYF.

This clonotype was seen ten or more times. The rearrangement joins TRBV4-1 to TRBJ1-1, with D possibly TRBD1 on 5 matching bases. V lost 5 bases, J lost 1 base, and 17 bases lay in between. The length of the CDR3 is 16 residues. CDR1 is MGHRA and CDR2 is YSYEKL in the germline V gene. This CDR3 is CASSKEIPGRNTEAFF. The DNA of the CDR3 is TGCGCCAGCAGCAAGGAGATCCCAGGGAGGAACACTGAAGCTTTCTTT.

The J gene is TRBJ1-2, the V gene TRBV10-3, with unresolved D. This CDR3 is built from 18 residues. Trimming cost V 3 bases and J 5 bases, with 25 bases left between them. Germline V gene lookup returns CDR1 ENHRY and CDR2 SYGVKD. The CDR3 DNA reads TGTGCCATCAGTGAAAGGATTCGTGCACCCGGGTGGATTTATGGCTACACCTTC. Its translation is CAISERIRAPGWIYGYTF.

The rearrangement uses TRBV9 and TRBJ1-4, with D unresolved. Trimming took 0 bases from V and 2 from J, leaving 8 bases between them. This CDR3 region has 15 residues. The germline V gene has CDR1 SGDLS and CDR2 YYNGEE. The CDR3 DNA sequence: TGTGCCAGCAGCGTAGGGGTGGACACTAATGAAAAACTGTTTTTT. Translating it yields CASSVGVDTNEKLFF.

In its sample, this clonotype was seen many times. This rearrangement joins TRBV19 to TRBJ1-1; 8 positions match TRBD1. The germline V gene has CDR1 LNHDA and CDR2 SQIVND (reference sequence). V dropped 0 bases and J dropped 4; count of bases not matched to a gene: 7. This CDR3 has 16 amino acids. The CDR3 reads CASSIDRGRLGTEAFF. Here the CDR3 DNA reads TGTGCCAGTAGTATAGACAGGGGGCGGCTTGGCACTGAAGCTTTCTTT.

The rearrangement joins TRBV7-6 to TRBJ2-5; D not resolved. This CDR3 has 11 residues. Germline loops: CDR1 SGHVS, CDR2 FNYEAQ. V was shortened by 8 bases and J by 5 bases, with 9 bases between the two germline ends. CDR3 nucleotides: TGTGCCAGCCACCGGCGGGAGACCCAGTACTTC. Translated: CASHRRETQYF. The entire variable domain, with the rest obtained from reference TRBV7-6 and TRBJ2-5, is as follows: GAGVSQSPRYKVTKRGQDVALRCDPISGHVSLYWYRQALGQGPEFLTYFNYEAQQDKSGLPNDRFSAERPEGSISTLTIQRTEQRDSAMYRCASHRRETQYFGPGTRLLVL.

Ten or more counts support this clonotype. The chain employs TRBV20-1 and TRBJ1-2; a possible D gene is TRBD1 (6 bases). The V gene lost 6 bases and the J gene lost 8 bases, with 28 bases spanning the gap. CDR1 and CDR2 (germline): DFQATT, SNEGSKA (reference sequence). There are 16 residues in the CDR3. CDR3 sequence (DNA): TGCAGTGCCGCTCTTATGCCCGGGACAAACGCGGAGGGCTACACCTTC. It is translated as CSAALMPGTNAEGYTF.

As concerns this clonotype: As the CDR3 is not closed by the conserved phenylalanine or tryptophan, this likely results from a read error. The DNA is left out, because the CDR3 cannot be placed on it with certainty; the CDR3 is given as TCRdb lists it. This chain connects TRBV7-9 to TRBJ2-5. 8 amino acids form the CDR3, both terminal residues included. The V gene's germline CDR1 is SEHNR and CDR2 FQNEAQ (reference sequence). The CDR3 loop reads CASSLSLS.

This clonotype was counted many times. This sequence joins TRBV3-1 and TRBJ2-2; TRBD1 or TRBD2 may be the D gene (5 bases each). Trimming removed 4 bases from V and 3 bases from J, with 9 bases in between. Germline lookup yields CDR1 LGHDT and CDR2 YNNKEL (reference sequence). The CDR3 runs 14 residues. CDR3 loop: CASSLRGDTGELFF. Written as DNA, the CDR3 is TGTGCCAGCAGCCTAAGGGGAGACACCGGGGAGCTGTTTTTT.

This clonotype has at least ten counts. The rearrangement links TRBV12-3 or TRBV12-4 to TRBJ2-2; a possible D gene is TRBD1 (5 bases). The CDR3 contains 11 residues. Trimming cost V 2 bases and J 11 bases, with 6 bases left between them. CDR3 protein: CASSLQGELFF. CDR3 DNA: TGTGCCAGCAGTTTACAGGGAGAGCTGTTTTTT.

V usage is TRBV15 and J usage is TRBJ2-3; D possibly corresponds to TRBD2 (7 bases). The CDR3 is 13 residues long. V lost 8 bases and J lost 3, with 12 bases in between. Germline-derived CDR1 and CDR2 are LNHNV and YYDKDF (reference sequence). Here the CDR3 DNA reads TGTGCCACCTTCGAGGGGGGGACAGATACGCAGTATTTT. Translating it yields CATFEGGTDTQYF.

The chain employs TRBV2 and TRBJ1-2, with D tentatively TRBD1 (6 bases). Germline-derived CDR1 and CDR2 are SNHLY and FYNNEI. This CDR3 comprises 16 residues. V shed 5 bases and J shed 0 bases, with 16 bases lying between them. CDR3 DNA sequence: TGTGCCAGCAGTTCCTACGGGACACCCGCTAACTATGGCTACACCTTC. Translated: CASSSYGTPANYGYTF.

The rearrangement uses TRBV9 and TRBJ2-7; D possibly matches TRBD1 or TRBD2 (5 bases each). This CDR3 has 15 amino acids. V was trimmed by 2 bases and J by 3 bases, leaving 15 bases between them. Per germline, CDR1 SGDLS and CDR2 YYNGEE. In nucleotides, the CDR3 is TGTGCCAGCAGCGTGGGACGGCTCAGGGTCTACGAGCAGTACTTC. Translation: CASSVGRLRVYEQYF.

The sample holds a few counts of this clonotype. The J gene is TRBJ2-7, the V gene TRBV7-2, with D uncertain. The CDR3 covers 12 residues. The V and J ends lost 1 base and 4 bases respectively, with 5 bases between them. CDR1 SGHTA and CDR2 FQGNSA come from the germline V gene. The CDR3 loop reads CASSLVGYEQYF. DNA for the CDR3: TGTGCCAGCAGCTTAGTTGGGTACGAGCAGTACTTC.

This clonotype was observed at least ten times. The J gene is TRBJ2-7, the V gene TRBV19; 7 bases are shared with TRBD2. Germline V gene data show CDR1 as LNHDA and CDR2 as SQIVND (reference sequence). V gave up 1 base and J gave up 2 bases; unmatched junction bases: 5. There are 15 residues in the CDR3. Here the CDR3 DNA reads TGTGCCAGTAGTATAGGTCGCGGGAGAACCTACGAGCAGTACTTC. Its translation is CASSIGRGRTYEQYF.

This sequence joins TRBV19 and TRBJ1-1; 10 bases agree with TRBD1. The V gene's germline CDR1 is LNHDA and CDR2 SQIVND (reference sequence). This CDR3 comprises 16 residues. The V gene end was trimmed by 0 bases and the J gene end by 4 bases; junction bases not matched to a gene: 5. The CDR3 bases are TGTGCCAGTAGTATAGACGGGACAGGGGTGATCACTGAAGCTTTCTTT. Its protein product is CASSIDGTGVITEAFF.